The T cell receptor beta chain under discussion was sequenced for a study of T-cell memory formation after mild COVID-19. Study results and limitations: Still unconfirmed is whether the second-wave clones peaking on day 37 recognized SARS-CoV-2.

CDR1 is SGHTA, CDR2 FQGTGA, per germline. This CDR3 has 13 amino acids. Trimming left V 1 base short and J 5 bases short, with 8 bases between. Note on this clonotype: No antigen is known for it.

MiXCR, applied by TCRdb to the 5' RACE reads, yields one record per CDR3 protein. The sample lists about 340,000 distinct CDR3 sequences, more than 15% occurring once. This receptor was identified in a man aged 18 to 29 who had mild COVID-19 (a few samples of this study predate the infection). Cell type and time point are not known. Sequencing was performed on PBMCs or a T cell subset sorted from them (not recorded which). The chain combines TRBV7-3 with TRBJ1-1, with D hard to call. For the CDR3, the DNA is TGTGCCAGCAGCTTAAGACAATTGACTGAAGCTTTCTTT. Its protein product is CASSLRQLTEAFF. The entire variable domain, with the rest obtained from reference TRBV7-3 and TRBJ1-1, is as follows: GAGVSQTPSNKVTEKGKYVELRCDPISGHTALYWYRQSLGQGPEFLIYFQGTGAADDSGLPNDRFFAVRPEGSVSTLKIQRTERGDSAVYLCASSLRQLTEAFFGQGTRLTVV.